The 18 T cell receptor beta chains listed next were all sequenced from one sample in a study of blood T cell repertoires in COVID-19 (dated by TCRdb to 2018 to 2020). Libraries came from the immunoSEQ multiplex PCR assay. The clones in this table, taken by TCRdb from immuneACCESS, are in-frame only. Not every clone is retained; where verified, under half of the shortfall comes from an unresolved V gene, and the cause of the rest is unknown. In this sample the table shows roughly 15,000 clones, 70% to 90% of which occur a single time. The ten largest clones capture 30% to 35% of the sample. Sequencing was done on a sample of peripheral blood. The receptors derive from a man in his 70s in a cohort sampled during active COVID-19.

The rearrangement uses TRBV28 and TRBJ1-6; D may be TRBD1 (5 bases). There are 15 residues in the CDR3. Germline CDR1 is MDHEN and CDR2 is SYDVKM. Trimming took 1 base from V and 6 from J, leaving 10 bases between them. CDR3 coding DNA: TGTGCCAGCAGTTTATACGCAGGGATTAATTCACCCCTCCACTTT. Translated, it gives CASSLYAGINSPLHF. Looking up the rest from reference TRBV28 and TRBJ1-6 gives the full variable domain: DVKVTQSSRYLVKRTGEKVFLECVQDMDHENMFWYRQDPGLGLRLIYFSYDVKMKEKGDIPEGYSVSREKKERFSLILESASTNQTSMYLCASSLYAGINSPLHFGNGTRLTVT.

The chain carries TRBV5-1 and TRBJ2-4; 8 bases are a match to TRBD1. V trimming: 4 bases; J trimming: 7 bases; junction bases outside the gene matches: 7. This CDR3 is built from 14 residues. Germline V CDR1 and CDR2: SGHRS, YFSETQ. CDR3 coding DNA: TGCGCCAGCAGCCCGACAGGGGATGCGAACATTCAGTACTTC. Translated: CASSPTGDANIQYF.

The gene calls are TRBV29-1 and TRBJ2-1; TRBD2 matches 13 bases. The trim removed 3 bases at V and 7 bases at J, leaving 3 bases unmatched. The CDR3 has 14 amino acids. Germline CDR1 SQVTM, CDR2 ANQGSEA. The CDR3 loop reads CSVERTSGRNEQFF. The CDR3 DNA reads TGCAGCGTTGAGAGGACTAGCGGGAGAAATGAGCAGTTCTTC.

The V and J genes are TRBV29-1 and TRBJ2-2, with 7 bases matching TRBD2. The CDR3 runs to 14 residues. V gave up 4 bases and J gave up 0 bases; unmatched junction bases: 2. Looked up from germline, CDR1 is SQVTM and CDR2 is ANQGSEA. For the CDR3, the DNA is TGCAGCGTTGGGGAGGGCGCGAACACCGGGGAGCTGTTTTTT. The encoded protein is CSVGEGANTGELFF.

The DNA for the CDR3 is TGTGCCAGCAGTTACCCGGGACTAGCGGGAGAACCTGAGCAGTTCTTC. Translated: CASSYPGLAGEPEQFF. The rearrangement joins TRBV6-6 to TRBJ2-1; TRBD2 agrees at 14 bases. Trimming took 2 bases from V and 9 from J; bases not matched to a gene: 6. Germline CDR1 MNHNY, CDR2 SVGAGI (reference sequence). The CDR3 is 16 amino acids.

The V call is TRBV11-3, the J call TRBJ2-3; TRBD2 matches at 8 bases. The CDR3 is made up of 13 amino acids. In germline, CDR1 is SGHNT, CDR2 YENEEA. The trim removed 3 bases at V and 6 bases at J, leaving 2 bases unmatched. The CDR3 DNA sequence: TGTGCCAGCAGCTTCGGGAGGGAGGATACGCAGTATTTT. Protein sequence: CASSFGREDTQYF.

This rearrangement joins TRBV27 to TRBJ2-5; the match to TRBD2 covers 12 bases. Germline CDR1 reads MNHEY; CDR2 reads SMNVEV (reference sequence). The V segment lost 6 bases and the J segment 0 bases; nucleotides outside the gene matches: 8. This CDR3 is 17 amino acids long. CDR3 sequence: CASSPRLAGAYQETQYF. CDR3 nucleotide sequence: TGTGCCAGCAGCCCCCGACTAGCGGGAGCCTACCAAGAGACCCAGTACTTC.

This rearrangement joins TRBV28 to TRBJ1-4, with 10 bases fitting TRBD1. With 6 bases clipped from V and 6 bases from J, the junction kept 7 bases outside the gene matches. The germline gives CDR1 MDHEN, CDR2 SYDVKM. The CDR3 contains 15 residues. CDR3 sequence: CASRETGGIDEKLFF. In nucleotides, the CDR3 is TGTGCCAGCAGGGAGACAGGGGGCATAGATGAAAAACTGTTTTTT.

This clone was found once. The chain uses TRBV28 and TRBJ2-5; 7 bases agree with TRBD2. The V and J ends lost 2 bases and 5 bases, in that order; junction bases with no gene match: 5. Germline values: CDR1 MDHEN, CDR2 SYDVKM. The CDR3 runs 14 residues. The CDR3 DNA is TGTGCCAGCAGTTTACAGGGAGGGCTTGAGACCCAGTACTTC. The encoded protein is CASSLQGGLETQYF.

The chain recombines TRBV5-1 with TRBJ2-7; possibly TRBD1 for D (6 bases). Trimming took 0 bases from V and 6 from J, leaving 13 bases between them. Germline CDR1 SGHRS, CDR2 YFSETQ. CDR3 size: 14 residues. CDR3 nucleotide sequence: TGCGCCAGCAGCTTGGCCCAGGGGAAAGGCGAGCAGTACTTC. It is translated as CASSLAQGKGEQYF.

In its sample, this clone was seen once. The V call is TRBV27, the J call TRBJ2-4; maybe TRBD2 (5 bases). With 0 bases removed from V and 0 bases from J, the gap between germline ends came to 6 bases. CDR3 length: 15 residues. Germline loops: CDR1 MNHEY, CDR2 SMNVEV (reference sequence). CDR3 DNA: TGTGCCAGCAGTTTATCCGGGGTAGCCAAAAACATTCAGTACTTC. It yields the protein CASSLSGVAKNIQYF.

This chain connects TRBV12-2 to TRBJ2-6; the listed D gene, TRBD2, was not tested against the DNA. TRBV12-2 is termed a pseudogene. This CDR3 is 14 amino acids long. The CDR3 loop is CASRPPGGANVLTF. CDR3 DNA: TGTGCAAGTCGCCCCCCGGGTGGGGCCAACGTCCTGACTTTC.

This clone appeared a single time. V is TRBV7-7 and J is TRBJ2-1; 7 bases fit TRBD2. Per germline, CDR1 SSHAT and CDR2 FNYEAQ (reference sequence). V lost 1 base and J lost 9; bases outside the gene matches: 9. The CDR3 consists of 15 residues. The CDR3 is CASSLVWGTIGEQFF. CDR3 nucleotide sequence: TGTGCCAGCAGCTTAGTTTGGGGGACTATCGGTGAGCAGTTCTTC.

V gene TRBV6-1 combines with J gene TRBJ1-5, with D possibly being TRBD1 (5 bases). Trimming stripped 0 bases from V and 7 bases from J, with 7 bases between. This CDR3 region has 13 residues. Germline V CDR1 and CDR2: MNHNS, SASEGT. The CDR3 DNA follows: TGTGCCAGCAGTGAAGCGCAGGGCCAGCCCCAGCATTTT. It yields the protein CASSEAQGQPQHF.

J is TRBJ2-7 and V is TRBV29-1; 7 bases match TRBD2. The CDR3 totals 13 residues. V trimming: 4 bases; J trimming: 2 bases; junction bases outside the gene matches: 5. CDR1 and CDR2 (germline): SQVTM, ANQGSEA. In DNA form, the CDR3 reads TGCAGCGTTGCTAGCGGAACGGCCTACGAGCAGTACTTC. It translates to CSVASGTAYEQYF.

The rearrangement links TRBV6-5 to TRBJ1-1; a weak D match, TRBD1 (5 bases). The CDR3 runs to 13 residues. Germline lookup yields CDR1 MNHEY and CDR2 SVGAGI. V gave up 6 bases and J gave up 5 bases, with 13 bases separating them. CDR3 amino acids: CASRGRASTEAFF. The CDR3 bases are TGTGCCAGCAGGGGGCGAGCGAGTACTGAAGCTTTCTTT.

The chain joins TRBV6-6 to TRBJ1-1; TRBD1 is a possible D gene (6 bases). Trimming stripped 2 bases from V and 4 bases from J, with 11 bases between. The CDR3 is made up of 14 amino acids. Germline-derived CDR1 and CDR2 are MNHNY and SVGAGI (reference sequence). CDR3 coding DNA: TGTGCCAGCAGTTACCCGGACAGATCCACTGAAGCTTTCTTT. It translates to CASSYPDRSTEAFF.

The rearrangement uses TRBV5-8 and TRBJ2-6; TRBD1 agrees at 11 bases. Germline V lookup: CDR1 SGHTS, CDR2 YDEGEE. With V trimmed by 7 bases and J by 8 bases, 5 bases remained unmatched. The CDR3 extends over 14 amino acids. The CDR3 region has the DNA TGTGCCAGCGGCGGACAGGGGGCAACCAACGTCCTGACTTTC. It is translated as CASGGQGATNVLTF.